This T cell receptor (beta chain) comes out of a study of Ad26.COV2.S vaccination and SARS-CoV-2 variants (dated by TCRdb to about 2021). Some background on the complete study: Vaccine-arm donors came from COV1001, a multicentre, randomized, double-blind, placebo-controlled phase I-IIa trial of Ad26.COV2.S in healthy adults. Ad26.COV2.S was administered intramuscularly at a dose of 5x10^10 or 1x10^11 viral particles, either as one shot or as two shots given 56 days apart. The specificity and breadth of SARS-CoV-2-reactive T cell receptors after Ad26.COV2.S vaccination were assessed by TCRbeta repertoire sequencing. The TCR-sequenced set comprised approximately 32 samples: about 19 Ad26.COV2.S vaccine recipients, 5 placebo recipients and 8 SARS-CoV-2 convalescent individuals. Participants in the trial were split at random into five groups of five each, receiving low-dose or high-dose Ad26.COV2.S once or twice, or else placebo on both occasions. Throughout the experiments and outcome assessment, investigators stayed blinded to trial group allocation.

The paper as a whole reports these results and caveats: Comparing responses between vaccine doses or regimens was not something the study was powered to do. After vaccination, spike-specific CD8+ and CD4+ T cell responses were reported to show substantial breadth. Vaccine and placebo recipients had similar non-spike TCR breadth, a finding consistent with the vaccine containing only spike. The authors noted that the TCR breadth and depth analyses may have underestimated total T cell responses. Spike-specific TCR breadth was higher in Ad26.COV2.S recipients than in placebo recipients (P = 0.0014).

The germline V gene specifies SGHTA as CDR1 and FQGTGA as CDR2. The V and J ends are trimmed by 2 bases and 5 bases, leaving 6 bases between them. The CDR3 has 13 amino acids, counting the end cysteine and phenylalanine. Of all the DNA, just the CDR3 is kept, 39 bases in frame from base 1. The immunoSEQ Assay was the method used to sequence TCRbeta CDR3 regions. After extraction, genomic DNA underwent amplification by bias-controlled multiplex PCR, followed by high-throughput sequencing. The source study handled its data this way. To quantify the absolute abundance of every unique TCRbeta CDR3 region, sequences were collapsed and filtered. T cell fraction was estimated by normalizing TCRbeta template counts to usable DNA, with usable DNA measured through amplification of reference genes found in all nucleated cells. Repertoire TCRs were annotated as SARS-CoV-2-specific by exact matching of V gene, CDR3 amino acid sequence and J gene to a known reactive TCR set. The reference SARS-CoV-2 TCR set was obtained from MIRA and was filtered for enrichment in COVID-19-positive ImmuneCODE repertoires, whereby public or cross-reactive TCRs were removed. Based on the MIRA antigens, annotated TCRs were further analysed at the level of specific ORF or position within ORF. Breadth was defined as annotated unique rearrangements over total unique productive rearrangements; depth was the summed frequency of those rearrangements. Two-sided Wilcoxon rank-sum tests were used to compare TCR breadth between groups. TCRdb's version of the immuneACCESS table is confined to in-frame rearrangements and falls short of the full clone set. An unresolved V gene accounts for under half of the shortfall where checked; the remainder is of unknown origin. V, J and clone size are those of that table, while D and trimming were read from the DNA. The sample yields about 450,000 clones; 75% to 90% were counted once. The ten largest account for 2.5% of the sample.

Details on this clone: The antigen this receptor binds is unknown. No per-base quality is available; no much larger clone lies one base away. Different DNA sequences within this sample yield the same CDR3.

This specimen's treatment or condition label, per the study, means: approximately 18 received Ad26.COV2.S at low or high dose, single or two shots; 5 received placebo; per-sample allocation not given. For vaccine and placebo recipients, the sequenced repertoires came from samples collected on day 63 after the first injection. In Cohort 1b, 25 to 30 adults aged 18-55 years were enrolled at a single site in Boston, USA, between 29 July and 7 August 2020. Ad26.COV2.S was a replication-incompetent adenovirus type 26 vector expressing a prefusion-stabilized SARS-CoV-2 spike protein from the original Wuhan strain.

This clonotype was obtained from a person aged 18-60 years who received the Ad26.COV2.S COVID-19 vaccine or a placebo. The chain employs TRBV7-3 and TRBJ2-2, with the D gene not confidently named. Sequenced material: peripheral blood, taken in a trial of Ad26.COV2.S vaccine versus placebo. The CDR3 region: CASSLLNTGELFF. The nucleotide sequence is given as TGTGCCAGCAGCTTATTAAATACCGGGGAGCTGTTTTTT.